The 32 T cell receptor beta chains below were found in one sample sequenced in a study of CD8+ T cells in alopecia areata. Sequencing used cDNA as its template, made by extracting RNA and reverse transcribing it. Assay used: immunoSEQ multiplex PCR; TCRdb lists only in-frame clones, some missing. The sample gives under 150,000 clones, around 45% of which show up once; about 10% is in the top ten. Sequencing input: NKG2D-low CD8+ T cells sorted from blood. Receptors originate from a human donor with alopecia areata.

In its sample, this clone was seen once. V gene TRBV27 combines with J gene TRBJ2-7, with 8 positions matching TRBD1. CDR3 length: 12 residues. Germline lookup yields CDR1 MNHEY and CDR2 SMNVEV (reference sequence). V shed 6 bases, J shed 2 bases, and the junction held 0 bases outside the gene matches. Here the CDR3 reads CASRQGAYEQYF. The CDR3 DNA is TGTGCCAGCAGACAGGGGGCCTACGAGCAGTACTTC.

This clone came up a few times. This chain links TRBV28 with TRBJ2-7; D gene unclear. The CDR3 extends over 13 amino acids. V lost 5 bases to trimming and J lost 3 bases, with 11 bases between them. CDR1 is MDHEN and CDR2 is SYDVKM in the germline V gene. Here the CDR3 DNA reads TGTGCCAGCAGTAACATGAAGGGCTACGAGCAGTACTTC. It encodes CASSNMKGYEQYF.

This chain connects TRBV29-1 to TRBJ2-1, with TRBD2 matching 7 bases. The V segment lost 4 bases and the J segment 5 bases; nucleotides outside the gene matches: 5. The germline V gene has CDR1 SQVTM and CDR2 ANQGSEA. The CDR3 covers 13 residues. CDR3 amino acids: CSVGPTSNNEQFF. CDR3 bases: TGCAGCGTTGGACCGACTAGCAACAATGAGCAGTTCTTC.

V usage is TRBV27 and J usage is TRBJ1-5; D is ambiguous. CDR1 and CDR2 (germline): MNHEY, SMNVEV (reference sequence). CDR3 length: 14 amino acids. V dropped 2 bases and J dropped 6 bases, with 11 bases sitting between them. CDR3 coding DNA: TGTGCCAGCAGTTTAAAAGGGAGCTTTCAGCCCCAGCATTTT. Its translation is CASSLKGSFQPQHF.

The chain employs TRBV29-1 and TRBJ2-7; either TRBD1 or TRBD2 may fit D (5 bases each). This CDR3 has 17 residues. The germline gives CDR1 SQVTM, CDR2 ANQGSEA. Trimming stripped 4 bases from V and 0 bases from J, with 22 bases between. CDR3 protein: CSVGGLETAGSSYEQYF. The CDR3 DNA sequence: TGCAGCGTTGGGGGCCTTGAAACAGCAGGGAGCTCCTACGAGCAGTACTTC.

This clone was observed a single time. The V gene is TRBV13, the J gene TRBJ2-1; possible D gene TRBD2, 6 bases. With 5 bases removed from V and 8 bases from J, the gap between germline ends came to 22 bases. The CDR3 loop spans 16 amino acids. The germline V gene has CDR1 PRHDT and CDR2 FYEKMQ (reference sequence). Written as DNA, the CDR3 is TGTGCCAGCAGCAGCCGAGTGGGGGGTGTATTGGATGAGCAGTTCTTC. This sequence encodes CASSSRVGGVLDEQFF. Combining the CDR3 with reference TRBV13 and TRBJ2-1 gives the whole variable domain AAGVIQSPRHLIKEKRETATLKCYPIPRHDTVYWYQQGPGQDPQFLISFYEKMQSDKGSIPDRFSAQQFSDYHSELNMSSLELGDSALYFCASSSRVGGVLDEQFFGPGTRLTVL.

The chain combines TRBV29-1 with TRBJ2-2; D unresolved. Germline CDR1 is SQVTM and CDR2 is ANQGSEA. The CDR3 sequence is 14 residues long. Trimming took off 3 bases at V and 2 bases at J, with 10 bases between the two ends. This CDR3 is CSVEFSHNTGELFF. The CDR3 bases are TGCAGCGTTGAGTTTTCGCACAACACCGGGGAGCTGTTTTTT.

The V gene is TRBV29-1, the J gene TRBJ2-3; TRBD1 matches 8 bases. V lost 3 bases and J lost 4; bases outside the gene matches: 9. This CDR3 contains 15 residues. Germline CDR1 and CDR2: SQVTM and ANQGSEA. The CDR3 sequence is CSVEEDRVQADTQYF. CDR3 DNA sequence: TGCAGCGTTGAGGAGGACAGGGTTCAGGCAGATACGCAGTATTTT.

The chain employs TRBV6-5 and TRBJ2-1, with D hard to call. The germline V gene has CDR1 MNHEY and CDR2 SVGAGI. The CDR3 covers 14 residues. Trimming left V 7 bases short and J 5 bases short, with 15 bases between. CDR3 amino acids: CASNRLQRDNEQFF. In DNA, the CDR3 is TGTGCCAGCAATCGACTGCAAAGAGACAATGAGCAGTTCTTC.

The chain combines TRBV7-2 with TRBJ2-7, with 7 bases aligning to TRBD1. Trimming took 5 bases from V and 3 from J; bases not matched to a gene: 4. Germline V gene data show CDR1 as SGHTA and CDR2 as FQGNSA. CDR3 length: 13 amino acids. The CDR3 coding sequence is TGTGCCAGCAGCCCCGGGACAGACTACGAGCAGTACTTC. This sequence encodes CASSPGTDYEQYF.

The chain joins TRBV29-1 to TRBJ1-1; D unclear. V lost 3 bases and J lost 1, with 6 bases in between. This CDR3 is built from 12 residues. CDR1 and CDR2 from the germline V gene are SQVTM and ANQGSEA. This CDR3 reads CSVEAGNTEAFF. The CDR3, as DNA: TGCAGCGTTGAGGCAGGGAACACTGAAGCTTTCTTT.

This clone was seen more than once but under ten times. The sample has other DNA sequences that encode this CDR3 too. The CDR3 coding sequence is TGCAGCGTTCTATTAGGTCCGGCCGCTGAGCAGTTCTTC. Its translation is CSVLLGPAAEQFF. The chain couples TRBV29-1 to TRBJ2-1; D not certain. V gave up 5 bases and J gave up 9 bases, with 17 bases separating them. CDR3 length: 13 residues. Looked up from germline, CDR1 is SQVTM and CDR2 is ANQGSEA.

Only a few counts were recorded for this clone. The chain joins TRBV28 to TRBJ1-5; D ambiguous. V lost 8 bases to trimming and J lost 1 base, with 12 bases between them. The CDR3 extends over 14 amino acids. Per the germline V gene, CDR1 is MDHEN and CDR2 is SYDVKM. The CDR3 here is CASGELASNQPQHF. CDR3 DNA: TGTGCCAGCGGAGAGTTGGCCAGCAATCAGCCCCAGCATTTT.

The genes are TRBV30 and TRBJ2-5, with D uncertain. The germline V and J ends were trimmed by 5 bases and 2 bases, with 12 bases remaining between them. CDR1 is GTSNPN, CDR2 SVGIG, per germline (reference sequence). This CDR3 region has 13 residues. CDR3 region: CAWDLGQQETQYF. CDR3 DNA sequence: TGTGCCTGGGATCTGGGCCAGCAAGAGACCCAGTACTTC.

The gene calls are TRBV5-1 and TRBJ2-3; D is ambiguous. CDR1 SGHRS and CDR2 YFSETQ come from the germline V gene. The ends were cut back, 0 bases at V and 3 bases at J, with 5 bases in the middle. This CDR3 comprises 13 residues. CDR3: CASSLVVTDTQYF. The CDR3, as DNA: TGCGCCAGCAGCTTGGTCGTTACAGATACGCAGTATTTT. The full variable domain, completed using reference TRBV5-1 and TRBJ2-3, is KAGVTQTPRYLIKTRGQQVTLSCSPISGHRSVSWYQQTPGQGLQFLFEYFSETQRNKGNFPGRFSGRQFSNSRSEMNVSTLELGDSALYLCASSLVVTDTQYFGPGTRLTVL.

CDR3 DNA: TGTGCCAGCAGCGGCGACAGCTACGAGCAGTACTTC. Protein: CASSGDSYEQYF. The chain joins TRBV9 to TRBJ2-7, with D tentatively TRBD1 (5 bases). The V end lost 3 bases, the J end lost 3 bases, and 7 bases lay between the germline ends. This CDR3 has 12 amino acids. Germline CDR1 SGDLS, CDR2 YYNGEE.

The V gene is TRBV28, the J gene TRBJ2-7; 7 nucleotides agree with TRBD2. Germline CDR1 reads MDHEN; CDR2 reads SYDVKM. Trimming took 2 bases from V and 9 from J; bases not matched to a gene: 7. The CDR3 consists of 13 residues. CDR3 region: CASSLSRGVTQYF. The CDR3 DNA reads TGTGCCAGCAGTTTAAGTCGGGGGGTAACGCAGTACTTC.

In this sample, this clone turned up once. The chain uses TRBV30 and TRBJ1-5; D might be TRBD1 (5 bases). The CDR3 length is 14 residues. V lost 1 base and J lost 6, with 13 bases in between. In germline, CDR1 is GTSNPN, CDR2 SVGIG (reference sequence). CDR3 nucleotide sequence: TGTGCCTGGAGTGCCTCTAATGGGGCTCAGCCCCAGCATTTT. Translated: CAWSASNGAQPQHF.

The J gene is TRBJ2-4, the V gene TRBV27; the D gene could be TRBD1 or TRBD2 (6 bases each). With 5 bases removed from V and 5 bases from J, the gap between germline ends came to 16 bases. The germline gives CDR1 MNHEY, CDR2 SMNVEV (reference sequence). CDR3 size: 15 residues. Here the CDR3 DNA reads TGTGCCAGCAGTCCTGGGGGGCTAGCGCAAAACATTCAGTACTTC. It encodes CASSPGGLAQNIQYF.

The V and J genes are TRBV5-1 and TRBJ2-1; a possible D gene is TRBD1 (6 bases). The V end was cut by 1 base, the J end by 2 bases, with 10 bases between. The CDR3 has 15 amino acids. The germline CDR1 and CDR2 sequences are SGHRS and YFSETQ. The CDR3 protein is CASSLTGTPYNEQFF. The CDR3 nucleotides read TGCGCCAGCAGCTTGACCGGGACACCCTACAATGAGCAGTTCTTC. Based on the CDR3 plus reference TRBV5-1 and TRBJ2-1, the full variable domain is KAGVTQTPRYLIKTRGQQVTLSCSPISGHRSVSWYQQTPGQGLQFLFEYFSETQRNKGNFPGRFSGRQFSNSRSEMNVSTLELGDSALYLCASSLTGTPYNEQFFGPGTRLTVL.

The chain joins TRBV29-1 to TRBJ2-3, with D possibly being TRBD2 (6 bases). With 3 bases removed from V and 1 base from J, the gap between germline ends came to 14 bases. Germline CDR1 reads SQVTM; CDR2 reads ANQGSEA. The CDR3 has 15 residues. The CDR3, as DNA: TGCAGCGTTGAGCCGGGACTGGAAGGCACAGATACGCAGTATTTT. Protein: CSVEPGLEGTDTQYF.

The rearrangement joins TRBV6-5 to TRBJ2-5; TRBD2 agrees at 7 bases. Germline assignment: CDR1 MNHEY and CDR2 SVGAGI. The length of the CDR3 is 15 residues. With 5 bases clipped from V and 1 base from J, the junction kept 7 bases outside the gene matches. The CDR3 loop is CASSALAEVQETQYF. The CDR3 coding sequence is TGTGCCAGCAGTGCCCTAGCGGAGGTCCAAGAGACCCAGTACTTC.

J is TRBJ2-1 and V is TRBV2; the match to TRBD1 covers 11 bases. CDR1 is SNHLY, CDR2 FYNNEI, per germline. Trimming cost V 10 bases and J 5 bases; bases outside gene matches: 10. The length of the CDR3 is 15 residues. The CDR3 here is CATEPGQGVNNEQFF. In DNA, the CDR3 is TGTGCCACAGAACCGGGACAGGGGGTAAACAATGAGCAGTTCTTC.

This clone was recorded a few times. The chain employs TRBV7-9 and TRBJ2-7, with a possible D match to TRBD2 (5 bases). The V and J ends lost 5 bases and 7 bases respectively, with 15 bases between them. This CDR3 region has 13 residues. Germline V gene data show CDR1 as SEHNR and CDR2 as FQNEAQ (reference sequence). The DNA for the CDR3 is TGTGCCAGCAGCGGGTCCAACCGGAGGGAGCAGTACTTC. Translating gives CASSGSNRREQYF.

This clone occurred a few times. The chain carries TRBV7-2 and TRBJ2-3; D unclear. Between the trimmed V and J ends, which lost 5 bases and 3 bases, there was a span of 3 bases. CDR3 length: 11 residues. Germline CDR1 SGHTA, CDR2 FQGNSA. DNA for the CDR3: TGTGCCAGCAGCCCTACAGATACGCAGTATTTT. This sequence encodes CASSPTDTQYF.

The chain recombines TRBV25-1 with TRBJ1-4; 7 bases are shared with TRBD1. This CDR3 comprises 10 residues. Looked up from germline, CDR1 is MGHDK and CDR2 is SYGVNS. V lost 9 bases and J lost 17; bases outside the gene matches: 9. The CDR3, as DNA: TGTGCCAGTCGTCGGGACAGTGACTTTTTT. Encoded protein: CASRRDSDFF.

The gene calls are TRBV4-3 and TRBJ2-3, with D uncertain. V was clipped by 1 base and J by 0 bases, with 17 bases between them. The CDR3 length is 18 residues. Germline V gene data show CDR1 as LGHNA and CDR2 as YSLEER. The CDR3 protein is CASSQGATSGASTDTQYF. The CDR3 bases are TGCGCCAGCAGCCAAGGAGCAACAAGTGGAGCTAGCACAGATACGCAGTATTTT.

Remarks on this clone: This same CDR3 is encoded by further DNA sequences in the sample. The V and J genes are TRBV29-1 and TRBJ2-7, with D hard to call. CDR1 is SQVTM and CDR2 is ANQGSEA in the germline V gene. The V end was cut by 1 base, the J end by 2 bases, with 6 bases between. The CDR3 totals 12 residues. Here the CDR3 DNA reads TGCAGCGTTGAAGGCCGACCCTACGAGCAGTACTTC. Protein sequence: CSVEGRPYEQYF.

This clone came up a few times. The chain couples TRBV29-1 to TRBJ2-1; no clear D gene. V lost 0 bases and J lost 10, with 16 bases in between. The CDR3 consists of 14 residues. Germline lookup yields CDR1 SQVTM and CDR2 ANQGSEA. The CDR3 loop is CSVEDPTPDAEQFF. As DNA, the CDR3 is TGCAGCGTTGAAGACCCGACCCCCGACGCCGAGCAGTTCTTC.

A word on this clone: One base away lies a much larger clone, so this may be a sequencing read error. CDR3 loop: CASRYNEQFF. CDR3 DNA sequence: TGTGCCAGCAGGTACAATGAGCAGTTCTTC. The chain recombines TRBV2 with TRBJ2-1; D unclear. CDR1 and CDR2 (germline): SNHLY, FYNNEI. This CDR3 has 10 residues. V lost 6 bases and J lost 4, with 1 base in between.

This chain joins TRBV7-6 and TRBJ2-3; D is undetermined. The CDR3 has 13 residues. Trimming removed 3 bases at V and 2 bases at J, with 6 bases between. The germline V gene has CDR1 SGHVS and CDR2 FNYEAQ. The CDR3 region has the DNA TGTGCCAGCAGCTTGGCCGTCACAGATACGCAGTATTTT. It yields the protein CASSLAVTDTQYF.

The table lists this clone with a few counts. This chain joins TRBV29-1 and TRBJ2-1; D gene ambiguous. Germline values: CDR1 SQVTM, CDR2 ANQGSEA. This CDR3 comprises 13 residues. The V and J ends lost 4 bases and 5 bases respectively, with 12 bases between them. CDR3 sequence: CSVGMGWNNEQFF. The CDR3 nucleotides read TGCAGCGTTGGGATGGGCTGGAACAATGAGCAGTTCTTC.